This TCR beta chain originates from a study of blood T cell repertoires in COVID-19. The method was immunoSEQ multiplex PCR; TCRdb's version includes in-frame clones alone and lacks a portion of them. The sample lists tens of thousands of clones, about 91% occurring once. V trimming: 1 base; J trimming: 1 base; junction bases outside the gene matches: 3. The CDR3 length is 15 residues. Germline-derived CDR1 and CDR2 are LGHNA and YNFKEQ. Sequencing input: peripheral blood. The TCR comes from a human donor with active COVID-19. The donor label of this sample is uncertain. The chain combines TRBV4-2 with TRBJ2-5; 7 bases map to TRBD2. CDR3 nucleotide sequence: TGTGCCAGCAGCCAAGGGGCTAGCGGCCAAGAGACCCAGTACTTC. Its protein product is CASSQGASGQETQYF.